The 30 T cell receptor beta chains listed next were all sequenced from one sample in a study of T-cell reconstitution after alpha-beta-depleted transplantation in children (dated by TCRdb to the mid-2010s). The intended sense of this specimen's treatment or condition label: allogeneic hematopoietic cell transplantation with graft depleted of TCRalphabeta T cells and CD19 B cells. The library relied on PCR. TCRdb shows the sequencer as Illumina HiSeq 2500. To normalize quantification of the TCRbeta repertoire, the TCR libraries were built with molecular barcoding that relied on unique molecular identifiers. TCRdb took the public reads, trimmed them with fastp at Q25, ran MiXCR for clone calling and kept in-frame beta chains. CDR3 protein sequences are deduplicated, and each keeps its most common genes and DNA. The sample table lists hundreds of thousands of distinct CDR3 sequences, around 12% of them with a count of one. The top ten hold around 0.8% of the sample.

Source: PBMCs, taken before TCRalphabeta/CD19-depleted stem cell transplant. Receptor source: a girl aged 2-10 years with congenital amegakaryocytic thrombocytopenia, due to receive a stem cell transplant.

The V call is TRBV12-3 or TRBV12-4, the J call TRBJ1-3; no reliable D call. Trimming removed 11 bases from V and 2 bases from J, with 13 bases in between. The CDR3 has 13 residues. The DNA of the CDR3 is TGTGCCGGGTCGACGTGGGCTGGAAACACCATATATTTT. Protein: CAGSTWAGNTIYF.

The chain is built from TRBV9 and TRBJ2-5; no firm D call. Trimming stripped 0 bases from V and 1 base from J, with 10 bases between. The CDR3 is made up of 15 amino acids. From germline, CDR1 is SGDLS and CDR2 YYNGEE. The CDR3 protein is CASSVAAGLQETQYF. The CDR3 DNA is TGTGCCAGCAGCGTAGCTGCAGGTCTCCAAGAGACCCAGTACTTC.

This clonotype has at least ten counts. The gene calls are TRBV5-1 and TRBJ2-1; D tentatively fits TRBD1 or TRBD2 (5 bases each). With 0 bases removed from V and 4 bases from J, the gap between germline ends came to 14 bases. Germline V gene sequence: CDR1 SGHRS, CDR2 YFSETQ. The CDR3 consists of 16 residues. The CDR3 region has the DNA TGCGCCAGCAGCTTGGAGGGGAAACTAGAATACAATGAGCAGTTCTTC. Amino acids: CASSLEGKLEYNEQFF.

CDR3 sequence: CASSIDSTYSNQPQHF. The CDR3 DNA reads as TGTGCCAGCTCTATAGACAGCACTTATAGCAATCAGCCCCAGCATTTT. The chain links TRBV18 to TRBJ1-5; D might be TRBD1 (5 bases). The CDR3 runs to 16 residues. The germline CDR1 and CDR2 sequences are KGHSH and LQKENI. V lost 6 bases and J lost 0, with 15 bases in between.

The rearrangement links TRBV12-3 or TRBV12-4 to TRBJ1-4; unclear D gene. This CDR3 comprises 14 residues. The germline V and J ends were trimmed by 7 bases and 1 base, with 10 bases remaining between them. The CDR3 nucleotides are TGTGCCAGCAAGTCCGGGATAACTAATGAAAAACTGTTTTTT. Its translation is CASKSGITNEKLFF.

The CDR3 loop reads CSATGLAGVNEQFF. CDR3 DNA sequence: TGCAGTGCTACTGGTCTAGCGGGAGTCAATGAGCAGTTCTTC. The chain joins TRBV20-1 to TRBJ2-1, with 10 bases that match TRBD2. V was pared by 4 bases and J by 6 bases, with 6 bases of the junction left unmatched. The CDR3 contains 14 residues. CDR1 is DFQATT and CDR2 is SNEGSKA in the germline V gene (reference sequence).

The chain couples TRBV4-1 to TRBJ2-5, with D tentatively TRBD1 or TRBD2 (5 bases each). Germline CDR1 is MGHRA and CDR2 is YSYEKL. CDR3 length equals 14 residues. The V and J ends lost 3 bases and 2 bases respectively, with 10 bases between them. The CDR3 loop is CASSHRDGQETQYF. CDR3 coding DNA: TGCGCCAGCAGCCACCGGGACGGACAAGAGACCCAGTACTTC.

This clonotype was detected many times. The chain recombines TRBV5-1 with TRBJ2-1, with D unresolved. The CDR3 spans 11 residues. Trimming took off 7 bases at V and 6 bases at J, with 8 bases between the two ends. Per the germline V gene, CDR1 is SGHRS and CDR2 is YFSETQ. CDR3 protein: CASALGNEQFF. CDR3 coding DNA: TGCGCCAGCGCACTTGGCAATGAGCAGTTCTTC.

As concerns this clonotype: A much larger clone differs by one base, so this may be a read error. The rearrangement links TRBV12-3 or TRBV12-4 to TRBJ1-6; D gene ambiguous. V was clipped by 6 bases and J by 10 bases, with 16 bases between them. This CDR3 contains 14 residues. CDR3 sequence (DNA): TGTGCCAGCAGCCAAACGACACACGGGTCACCCCTCCACTTT. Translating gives CASSQTTHGSPLHF.

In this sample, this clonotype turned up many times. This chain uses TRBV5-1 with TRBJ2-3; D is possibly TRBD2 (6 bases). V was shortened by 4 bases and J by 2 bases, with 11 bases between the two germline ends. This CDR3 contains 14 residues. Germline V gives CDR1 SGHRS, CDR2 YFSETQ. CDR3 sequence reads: CASSPGRNTDTQYF. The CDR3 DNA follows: TGCGCCAGCAGCCCGGGGAGGAACACAGATACGCAGTATTTT. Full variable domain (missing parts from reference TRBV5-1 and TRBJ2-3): KAGVTQTPRYLIKTRGQQVTLSCSPISGHRSVSWYQQTPGQGLQFLFEYFSETQRNKGNFPGRFSGRQFSNSRSEMNVSTLELGDSALYLCASSPGRNTDTQYFGPGTRLTVL.

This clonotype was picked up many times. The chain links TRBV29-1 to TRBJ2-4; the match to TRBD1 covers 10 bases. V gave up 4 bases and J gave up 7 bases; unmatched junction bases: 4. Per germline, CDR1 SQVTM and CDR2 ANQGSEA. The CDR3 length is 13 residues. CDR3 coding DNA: TGCAGCGTTGGGGGACAGGGGTACAACATTCAGTACTTC. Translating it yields CSVGGQGYNIQYF.

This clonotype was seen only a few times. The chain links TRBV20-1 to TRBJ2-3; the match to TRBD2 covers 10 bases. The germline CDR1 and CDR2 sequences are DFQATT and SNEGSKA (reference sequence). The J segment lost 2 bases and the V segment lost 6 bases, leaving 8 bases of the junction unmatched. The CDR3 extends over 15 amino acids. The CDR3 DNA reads TGCAGTGCCGGAGACCTAGCGGGAGTCACAGATACGCAGTATTTT. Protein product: CSAGDLAGVTDTQYF.

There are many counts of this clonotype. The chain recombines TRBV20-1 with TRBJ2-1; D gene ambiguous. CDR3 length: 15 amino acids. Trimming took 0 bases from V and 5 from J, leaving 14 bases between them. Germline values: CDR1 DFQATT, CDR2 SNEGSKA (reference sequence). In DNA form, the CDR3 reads TGCAGTGCTAGAGATTTGTTGGGTAGGAACAATGAGCAGTTCTTC. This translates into CSARDLLGRNNEQFF.

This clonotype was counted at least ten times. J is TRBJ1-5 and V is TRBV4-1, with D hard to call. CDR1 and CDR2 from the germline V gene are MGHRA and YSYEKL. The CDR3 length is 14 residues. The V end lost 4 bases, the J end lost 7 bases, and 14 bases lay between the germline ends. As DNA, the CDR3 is TGCGCCAGCAGCCCAGGTCGCGGTTTACAGCCCCAGCATTTT. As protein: CASSPGRGLQPQHF.

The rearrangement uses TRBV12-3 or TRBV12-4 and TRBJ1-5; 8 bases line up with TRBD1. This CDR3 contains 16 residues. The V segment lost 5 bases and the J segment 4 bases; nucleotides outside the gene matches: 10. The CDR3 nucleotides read TGTGCCAGCAGTCCCCTGTGGGGACAGGTTAATCAGCCCCAGCATTTT. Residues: CASSPLWGQVNQPQHF.

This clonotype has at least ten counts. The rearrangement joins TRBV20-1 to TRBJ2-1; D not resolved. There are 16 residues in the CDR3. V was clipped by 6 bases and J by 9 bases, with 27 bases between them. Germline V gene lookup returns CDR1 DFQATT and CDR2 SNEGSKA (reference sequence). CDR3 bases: TGCAGTGCCCAAGCCGTCACTCCCCACGGACCAATTGAGCAGTTCTTC. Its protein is CSAQAVTPHGPIEQFF.

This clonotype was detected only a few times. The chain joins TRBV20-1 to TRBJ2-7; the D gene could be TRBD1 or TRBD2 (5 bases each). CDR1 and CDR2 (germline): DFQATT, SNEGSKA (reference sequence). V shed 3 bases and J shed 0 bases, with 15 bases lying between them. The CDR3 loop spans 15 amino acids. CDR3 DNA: TGCAGTGCTAGGGAGTGGGGGACGCTCTCCTACGAGCAGTACTTC. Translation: CSAREWGTLSYEQYF.

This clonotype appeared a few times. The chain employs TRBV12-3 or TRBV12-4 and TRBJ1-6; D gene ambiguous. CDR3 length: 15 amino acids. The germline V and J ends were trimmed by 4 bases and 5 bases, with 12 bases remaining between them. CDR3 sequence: CASSSLHKNNSPLHF. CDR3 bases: TGTGCCAGCAGTTCCCTTCACAAAAATAATTCACCCCTCCACTTT.

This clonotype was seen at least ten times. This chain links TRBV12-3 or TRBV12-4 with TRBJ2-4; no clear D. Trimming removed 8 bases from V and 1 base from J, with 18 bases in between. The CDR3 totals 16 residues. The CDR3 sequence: CASVAKGSWAKNIQYF. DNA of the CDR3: TGTGCCAGCGTAGCCAAGGGCTCATGGGCCAAAAACATTCAGTACTTC.

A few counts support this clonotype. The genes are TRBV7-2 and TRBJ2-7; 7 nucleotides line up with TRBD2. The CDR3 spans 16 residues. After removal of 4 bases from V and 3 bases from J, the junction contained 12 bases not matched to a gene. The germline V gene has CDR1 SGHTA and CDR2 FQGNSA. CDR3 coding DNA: TGTGCCAGCAGCTCGAACGCGGGGGAGAGCGGCTACGAGCAGTACTTC. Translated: CASSSNAGESGYEQYF.

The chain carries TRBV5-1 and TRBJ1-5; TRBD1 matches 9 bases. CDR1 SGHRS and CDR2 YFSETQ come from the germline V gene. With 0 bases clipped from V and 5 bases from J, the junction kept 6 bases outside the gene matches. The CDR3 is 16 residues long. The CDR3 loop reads CASSLGGQGEYQPQHF. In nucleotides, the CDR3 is TGCGCCAGCAGCTTGGGGGGACAGGGCGAGTATCAGCCCCAGCATTTT. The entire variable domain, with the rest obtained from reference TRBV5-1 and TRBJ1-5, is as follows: KAGVTQTPRYLIKTRGQQVTLSCSPISGHRSVSWYQQTPGQGLQFLFEYFSETQRNKGNFPGRFSGRQFSNSRSEMNVSTLELGDSALYLCASSLGGQGEYQPQHFGDGTRLSIL.

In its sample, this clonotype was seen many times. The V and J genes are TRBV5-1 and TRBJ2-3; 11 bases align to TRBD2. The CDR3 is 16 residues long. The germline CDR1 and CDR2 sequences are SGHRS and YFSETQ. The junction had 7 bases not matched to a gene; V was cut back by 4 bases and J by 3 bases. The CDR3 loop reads CASSPTTSGSTDTQYF. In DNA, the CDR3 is TGCGCCAGCAGCCCAACCACTAGCGGGAGTACAGATACGCAGTATTTT.

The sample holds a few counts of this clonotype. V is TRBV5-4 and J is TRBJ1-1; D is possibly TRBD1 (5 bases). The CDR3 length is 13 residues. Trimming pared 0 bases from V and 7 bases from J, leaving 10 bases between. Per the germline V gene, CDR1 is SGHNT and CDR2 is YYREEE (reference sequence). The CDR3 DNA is TGTGCCAGCAGCTTGGATAGGGGTGGTGAAGCTTTCTTT. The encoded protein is CASSLDRGGEAFF. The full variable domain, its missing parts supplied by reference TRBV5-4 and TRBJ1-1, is ETGVTQSPTHLIKTRGQQVTLRCSSQSGHNTVSWYQQALGQGPQFIFQYYREEENGRGNFPPRFSGLQFPNYSSELNVNALELDDSALYLCASSLDRGGEAFFGQGTRLTVV.

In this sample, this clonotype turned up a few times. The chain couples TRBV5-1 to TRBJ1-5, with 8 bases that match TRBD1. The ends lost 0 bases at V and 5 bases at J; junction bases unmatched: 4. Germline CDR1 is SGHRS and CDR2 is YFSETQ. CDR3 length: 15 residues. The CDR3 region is CASSLGPGGDQPQHF. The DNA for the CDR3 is TGCGCCAGCAGCTTGGGTCCAGGGGGCGATCAGCCCCAGCATTTT.

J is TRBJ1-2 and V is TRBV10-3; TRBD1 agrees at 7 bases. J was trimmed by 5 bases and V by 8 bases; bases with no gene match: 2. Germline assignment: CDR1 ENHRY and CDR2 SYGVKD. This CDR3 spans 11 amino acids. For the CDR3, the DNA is TGTGCCATCGGGACAGTTTATGGCTACACCTTC. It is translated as CAIGTVYGYTF.

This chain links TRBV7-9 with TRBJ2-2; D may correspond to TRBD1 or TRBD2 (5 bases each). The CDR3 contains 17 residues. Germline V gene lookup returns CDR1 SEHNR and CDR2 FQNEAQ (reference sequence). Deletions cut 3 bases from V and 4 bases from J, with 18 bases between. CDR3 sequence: CASSFGTGPGATGELFF. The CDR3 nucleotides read TGTGCCAGCAGCTTCGGTACAGGCCCCGGGGCCACCGGGGAGCTGTTTTTT.

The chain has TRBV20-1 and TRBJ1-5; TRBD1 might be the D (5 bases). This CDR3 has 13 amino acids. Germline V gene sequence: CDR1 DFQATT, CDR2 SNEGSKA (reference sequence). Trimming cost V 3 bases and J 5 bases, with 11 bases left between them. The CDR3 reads CSASKAGHQPQHF. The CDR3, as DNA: TGCAGTGCTAGTAAGGCAGGGCATCAGCCCCAGCATTTT.

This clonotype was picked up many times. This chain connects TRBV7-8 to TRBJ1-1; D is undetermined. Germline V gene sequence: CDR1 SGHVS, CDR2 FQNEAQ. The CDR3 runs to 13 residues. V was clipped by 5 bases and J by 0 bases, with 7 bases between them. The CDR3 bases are TGTGCCAGCAGCCCCACCCTGAACACTGAAGCTTTCTTT. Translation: CASSPTLNTEAFF.

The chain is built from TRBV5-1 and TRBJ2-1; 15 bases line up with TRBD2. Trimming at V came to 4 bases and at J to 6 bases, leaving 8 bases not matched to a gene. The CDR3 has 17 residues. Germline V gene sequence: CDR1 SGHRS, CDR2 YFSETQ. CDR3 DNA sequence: TGCGCCAGCAGCCCGGGGACTAGCGGGAGGATCCGCAATGAGCAGTTCTTC. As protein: CASSPGTSGRIRNEQFF.

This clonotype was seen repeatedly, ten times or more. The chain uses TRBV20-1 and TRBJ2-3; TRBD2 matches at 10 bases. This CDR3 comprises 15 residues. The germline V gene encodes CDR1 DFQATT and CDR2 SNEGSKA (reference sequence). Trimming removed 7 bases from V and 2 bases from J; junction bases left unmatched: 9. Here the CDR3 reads CSGERGGFNTDTQYF. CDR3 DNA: TGCAGTGGAGAGCGGGGGGGGTTCAACACAGATACGCAGTATTTT.